These 31 T cell receptor beta chains share one sample of origin, sequenced in a study of OX40 agonist ivuxolimab in advanced cancers. Method: immunoSEQ multiplex PCR; TCRdb's copy keeps in-frame clones and lacks some. The table shows under 100,000 clones, with under 85% occurring only once. The sample here was CD4+ or CD8+ T cells sorted from blood, taken in a trial of the OX40 agonist ivuxolimab. Source of these receptors: an adult with an advanced solid tumor such as melanoma, head and neck, liver or kidney cancer.

The chain has TRBV7-3 and TRBJ2-5, with D perhaps TRBD2 (5 bases). The length of the CDR3 is 13 residues. The germline gives CDR1 SGHTA, CDR2 FQGTGA. Trimming shortened V by 4 bases and J by 4 bases, and 10 bases separated the two germline ends. The CDR3 DNA reads TGTGCCAGCAGCTCTCGAGGGCCAGAGACCCAGTACTTC. Translation: CASSSRGPETQYF.

V usage is TRBV28 and J usage is TRBJ1-1; TRBD1 might be the D (6 bases). Germline CDR1 and CDR2: MDHEN and SYDVKM. V lost 7 bases to trimming and J lost 1 base, with 16 bases between them. The CDR3 is made up of 15 amino acids. The DNA for the CDR3 is TGTGCCAGCACCCTCCCACAGGGACAGAACACTGAAGCTTTCTTT. Its translation: CASTLPQGQNTEAFF.

This chain uses TRBV2 with TRBJ2-7, with TRBD2 as a possible D gene (6 bases). Germline lookup yields CDR1 SNHLY and CDR2 FYNNEI. V dropped 4 bases and J dropped 2 bases, with 12 bases sitting between them. CDR3 length equals 14 residues. CDR3 protein: CASSVERVTYEQYF. CDR3 nucleotides: TGTGCCAGCAGTGTTGAGCGGGTAACCTACGAGCAGTACTTC.

V and J are TRBV7-3 and TRBJ1-1; D may be TRBD1 (5 bases). CDR3 length equals 13 residues. V dropped 2 bases and J dropped 1 base, with 5 bases sitting between them. Germline lookup yields CDR1 SGHTA and CDR2 FQGTGA. The DNA for the CDR3 is TGTGCCAGCAGCTTAGACAGGAACACTGAAGCTTTCTTT. Its translation is CASSLDRNTEAFF.

The J gene is TRBJ2-5, the V gene TRBV2; a possible D gene is TRBD2 (6 bases). Looked up from germline, CDR1 is SNHLY and CDR2 is FYNNEI. The V end lost 8 bases, the J end lost 0 bases, and 7 bases lay between the germline ends. The CDR3 spans 12 residues. CDR3: CASGGNQETQYF. The CDR3 nucleotides are TGTGCCAGCGGGGGGAACCAAGAGACCCAGTACTTC.

CDR3 bases: TGTGCCAGCAGCGTAGAAACTAGCCGGCGTTACAATGAGCAGTTCTTC. Encoded protein: CASSVETSRRYNEQFF. This rearrangement joins TRBV9 to TRBJ2-1; D is possibly TRBD2 (6 bases). CDR1 is SGDLS and CDR2 is YYNGEE in the germline V gene. The CDR3 is 16 amino acids. V lost 0 bases to trimming and J lost 4 bases, with 14 bases between them.

V and J are TRBV2 and TRBJ1-4; D is unclear. The CDR3 contains 11 residues. Trimming left V 9 bases short and J 7 bases short, with 9 bases between. In germline, CDR1 is SNHLY, CDR2 FYNNEI. CDR3 DNA: TGTGCCAGTTACACGAGTGAAAAACTGTTTTTT. Amino acid sequence: CASYTSEKLFF.

CDR3 nucleotides: TGTGCCATCAGTGAACGGACAGAGAACACTGAAGCTTTCTTT. Translation gives CAISERTENTEAFF. The V and J genes are TRBV10-3 and TRBJ1-1, with D tentatively TRBD1 (6 bases). V gave up 3 bases and J gave up 1 base, with 9 bases separating them. CDR3 length: 14 residues. Looked up from germline, CDR1 is ENHRY and CDR2 is SYGVKD.

The chain combines TRBV18 with TRBJ2-5; TRBD1 might be the D (6 bases). Germline V gene sequence: CDR1 KGHSH, CDR2 LQKENI. V shed 3 bases and J shed 5 bases, with 7 bases lying between them. The CDR3 consists of 12 residues. CDR3 DNA sequence: TGTGCCAGCTCACCCGACAGGGAGACCCAGTACTTC. Translation: CASSPDRETQYF.

V is TRBV6-6 and J is TRBJ2-7; 7 nucleotides line up with TRBD1. From germline, CDR1 is MNHNY and CDR2 SVGAGI (reference sequence). The junction had 13 bases not matched to a gene; V was cut back by 6 bases and J by 8 bases. This CDR3 spans 14 amino acids. CDR3 region: CASRTGQQNPQQYF. In nucleotides, the CDR3 is TGTGCCAGCAGAACGGGACAGCAGAATCCCCAGCAGTACTTC.

V is TRBV6-5 and J is TRBJ1-1; 7 bases are shared with TRBD1. Germline-derived CDR1 and CDR2 are MNHEY and SVGAGI. The CDR3 has 16 residues. V lost 1 base, J lost 2 bases, and 7 bases stayed unmatched. The chain's CDR3 is CASSYFAGQSNTEAFF. CDR3 sequence (DNA): TGTGCCAGCAGTTACTTCGCGGGACAGAGCAACACTGAAGCTTTCTTT.

CDR3 sequence (DNA): TGTGCCAGCAGTCTGTTAATGAACACTGAAGCTTTCTTT. The encoded protein is CASSLLMNTEAFF. This chain joins TRBV6-5 and TRBJ1-1; D is undetermined. The germline gives CDR1 MNHEY, CDR2 SVGAGI. There are 13 residues in the CDR3. V was clipped by 5 bases and J by 0 bases, with 7 bases between them.

In DNA form, the CDR3 reads TGTGCCAGCAAAAGAGCCGGCGGGGCCGGAACAGATACGCAGTATTTT. It translates to CASKRAGGAGTDTQYF. The chain couples TRBV6-6 to TRBJ2-3; TRBD2 is a possible D gene (6 bases). Germline V CDR1 and CDR2: MNHNY, SVGAGI (reference sequence). This CDR3 has 16 amino acids. The V and J ends lost 7 bases and 3 bases respectively, with 20 bases between them.

The sample holds one count of this clone. The V call is TRBV2, the J call TRBJ2-3; 10 bases are shared with TRBD2. In germline, CDR1 is SNHLY, CDR2 FYNNEI. The CDR3 runs 14 residues. V lost 8 bases to trimming and J lost 6 bases; unmatched junction nucleotides: 8. As DNA, the CDR3 is TGTGCCAGCCAGGGGACTAGCGTTGGGGATACGCAGTATTTT. This encodes CASQGTSVGDTQYF.

The CDR3 loop reads CASSYQGQGASEQYF. The CDR3 coding sequence is TGTGCCAGCAGTTACCAGGGGCAGGGGGCGAGTGAGCAGTACTTC. V is TRBV6-6 and J is TRBJ2-7; TRBD1 aligns across 8 bases. The V gene's germline CDR1 is MNHNY and CDR2 SVGAGI (reference sequence). This CDR3 has 15 residues. Losses at the gene ends were 2 bases for V and 7 bases for J; bases not matched to a gene: 10.

The chain has TRBV9 and TRBJ2-5; 14 nucleotides align to TRBD2. The V segment lost 3 bases and the J segment 5 bases; nucleotides outside the gene matches: 9. The CDR3 is 17 residues long. Germline V gene lookup returns CDR1 SGDLS and CDR2 YYNGEE. The CDR3 region is CASSGGTSGGSRETQYF. DNA for the CDR3: TGTGCCAGCAGCGGGGGGACTAGCGGGGGATCCAGGGAGACCCAGTACTTC. The variable domain in full, with the rest retrieved from reference TRBV9 and TRBJ2-5, is DSGVTQTPKHLITATGQRVTLRCSPRSGDLSVYWYQQSLDQGLQFLIQYYNGEERAKGNILERFSAQQFPDLHSELNLSSLELGDSALYFCASSGGTSGGSRETQYFGPGTRLLVL.

The CDR3 loop is CASTGGNTIYF. Here the CDR3 DNA reads TGTGCCAGCACGGGAGGAAACACCATATATTTT. The chain has TRBV2 and TRBJ1-3, with no clear D. V was shortened by 7 bases and J by 4 bases, with 5 bases between the two germline ends. The germline CDR1 and CDR2 sequences are SNHLY and FYNNEI. The CDR3 runs 11 residues.

CDR3 sequence reads: CASSQAQGAGQFF. In DNA form, the CDR3 reads TGTGCCAGCAGCCAAGCACAGGGGGCAGGGCAGTTCTTC. This chain joins TRBV4-2 and TRBJ2-1, with 9 bases fitting TRBD1. Germline CDR1 and CDR2: LGHNA and YNFKEQ. CDR3 length: 13 residues. The J segment lost 12 bases and the V segment lost 1 base, leaving 4 bases of the junction unmatched.

For the CDR3, the DNA is TGTGCCAGCAGTGAGAGCTTTTGGGACAGGCGTTTTGATGAGCAGTTCTTC. Translation gives CASSESFWDRRFDEQFF. The V call is TRBV2, the J call TRBJ2-1; 8 bases map to TRBD1. CDR1 and CDR2 from the germline V gene are SNHLY and FYNNEI. The CDR3 has 17 residues. After removal of 3 bases from V and 8 bases from J, the junction contained 15 bases not matched to a gene.

The chain couples TRBV9 to TRBJ2-7, with TRBD2 matching 11 bases. V lost 0 bases, J lost 6 bases, and 14 bases stayed unmatched. Germline V lookup: CDR1 SGDLS, CDR2 YYNGEE. The length of the CDR3 is 18 residues. The CDR3 DNA is TGTGCCAGCAGCGTAGTGGGGACTAGCGGTCTTCTTTCGGGCGAGCAGTACTTC. This gives the protein CASSVVGTSGLLSGEQYF.

This chain links TRBV18 with TRBJ2-3, with 15 bases that match TRBD2. V lost 3 bases to trimming and J lost 6 bases; unmatched junction nucleotides: 16. Germline V gives CDR1 KGHSH, CDR2 LQKENI. The CDR3 is made up of 20 amino acids. The CDR3 spells CASSPINGLAGGPNSDTQYF. CDR3 in DNA: TGTGCCAGCTCACCGATCAACGGACTAGCGGGAGGGCCAAATTCTGATACGCAGTATTTT.

V is TRBV7-3 and J is TRBJ2-7, with D possibly TRBD2 on 5 matching bases. Germline V gene lookup returns CDR1 SGHTA and CDR2 FQGTGA. With 4 bases removed from V and 7 bases from J, the gap between germline ends came to 23 bases. The CDR3 consists of 16 residues. The CDR3 DNA follows: TGTGCCAGCAGCTCGCCCACCGGGAAAGCATATGGGGAGCAGTACTTC. It codes for CASSSPTGKAYGEQYF.

This chain links TRBV10-3 with TRBJ2-5, with a tentative D call TRBD2 (6 bases). Germline CDR1 ENHRY, CDR2 SYGVKD. Trimming pared 2 bases from V and 2 bases from J, leaving 21 bases between. CDR3 size: 18 residues. CDR3 amino acids: CAISEPRLVSGFQETQYF. The DNA for the CDR3 is TGTGCCATCAGTGAGCCCCGACTAGTATCTGGTTTTCAAGAGACCCAGTACTTC.

This chain joins TRBV11-2 and TRBJ1-1; tentatively, D is TRBD1 (5 bases). Trimming left V 4 bases short and J 3 bases short, with 18 bases between. The CDR3 spans 16 residues. Germline-derived CDR1 and CDR2 are SGHAT and FQNNGV. CDR3 nucleotide sequence: TGTGCCAGCAGCTCATTAGAAAGAGGGGCCGACACTGAAGCTTTCTTT. It encodes CASSSLERGADTEAFF.

This sequence joins TRBV7-6 and TRBJ2-1; tentative D call: TRBD2 (6 bases). The ends were cut back, 5 bases at V and 9 bases at J, with 20 bases in the middle. CDR1 SGHVS and CDR2 FNYEAQ come from the germline V gene. This CDR3 has 15 amino acids. DNA of the CDR3: TGTGCCAGCAGCCATTACACCGGGAGAAGTGGTGAGCAGTTCTTC. Encoded protein: CASSHYTGRSGEQFF.

The gene calls are TRBV5-6 and TRBJ2-7, with D possibly being TRBD1 (6 bases). From germline, CDR1 is SGHDT and CDR2 YYEEEE. The CDR3 covers 12 residues. Trimming left V 2 bases short and J 6 bases short, with 9 bases between. The CDR3 DNA reads as TGTGCCAGCAGCTTCGGGGACACCGAGCAGTACTTC. Protein product: CASSFGDTEQYF.

The chain combines TRBV5-1 with TRBJ1-1; D unclear. The CDR3 spans 14 residues. V lost 1 base and J 3 bases, leaving 10 bases between the germline ends. Germline values: CDR1 SGHRS, CDR2 YFSETQ. The CDR3 protein is CASSLSAGDTEAFF. CDR3 nucleotide sequence: TGCGCCAGCAGCTTGTCAGCCGGGGACACTGAAGCTTTCTTT.

This chain uses TRBV5-1 with TRBJ1-2; maybe TRBD1 (6 bases). Germline CDR1 reads SGHRS; CDR2 reads YFSETQ. The length of the CDR3 is 15 residues. V lost 3 bases to trimming and J lost 2 bases, with 14 bases between them. The CDR3 spells CASSSQGMANYGYTF. As DNA, the CDR3 is TGCGCCAGCAGCTCTCAGGGGATGGCGAACTATGGCTACACCTTC.

V usage is TRBV5-1 and J usage is TRBJ2-5; D could derive from TRBD1 or TRBD2 (6 bases each). The CDR3 runs 14 residues. Germline V CDR1 and CDR2: SGHRS, YFSETQ. Between the trimmed V and J ends, which lost 0 bases and 4 bases, there was a span of 10 bases. CDR3 nucleotide sequence: TGCGCCAGCAGCTTGGGAGGGGGGCCAGAGACCCAGTACTTC. The encoded protein is CASSLGGGPETQYF.

The rearrangement joins TRBV19 to TRBJ1-5; perhaps TRBD1 as D (5 bases). Between the trimmed V and J ends, which lost 6 bases and 7 bases, there was a span of 16 bases. This CDR3 is built from 14 residues. CDR1 is LNHDA and CDR2 is SQIVND in the germline V gene (reference sequence). Written as DNA, the CDR3 is TGTGCCAGTAGATACGGGGGTGTTTACCAGCCCCAGCATTTT. This encodes CASRYGGVYQPQHF.

The V and J genes are TRBV18 and TRBJ2-5; the D is unclear. V was trimmed by 1 base and J by 2 bases, leaving 5 bases between them. Germline loops: CDR1 KGHSH, CDR2 LQKENI. This CDR3 region has 13 residues. Here the CDR3 DNA reads TGTGCCAGCTCACCACGGGTTCAAGAGACCCAGTACTTC. Translated, it gives CASSPRVQETQYF.